This T cell receptor beta chain was documented in a study of blood T cells in healthy people across ages. Study in general: About one barcoded beta molecule was captured per two T cells (by template switching). General study results and limits: Older age coincided with a roughly linear decline in TCR beta diversity per million T cells.

A second PCR of 7 to 11 cycles used a sample-barcoded 5' primer and a J-beta primer mix. Every single cDNA molecule received a tag from a template-switch adaptor with 12 random nucleotides. TCRdb recomputed calls from the 5' RACE reads with MiXCR, one row per CDR3 protein. The sample contains roughly 700,000 distinct CDR3 sequences, around 49% of which appear only once. This clonotype was observed a handful of times. What it binds is not known. Germline CDR1 reads KGHSH; CDR2 reads LQKENI. The V gene lost 2 bases and the J gene lost 5 bases, with 20 bases spanning the gap. The CDR3 is 17 residues long.

Sequencing input: blood. The receptor was derived from a woman aged 55-75 years in good health. V and J are TRBV18 and TRBJ2-3; maybe TRBD2 (5 bases). The CDR3 loop reads CASSPRSQVRAGDTQYF. CDR3 bases: TGTGCCAGCTCACCAAGGTCCCAGGTGAGGGCCGGAGATACGCAGTATTTT. The whole variable domain, filled in from reference TRBV18 and TRBJ2-3, reads NAGVMQNPRHLVRRRGQEARLRCSPMKGHSHVYWYRQLPEEGLKFMVYLQKENIIDESGMPKERFSAEFPKEGPSILRIQQVVRGDSAAYFCASSPRSQVRAGDTQYFGPGTRLTVL.